This is a list of T cell receptor beta chains from one sample in a study of blood T cells in healthy people across ages. TCRdb reprocessed the 5' RACE reads with MiXCR, giving one entry per CDR3 protein. The sample yields about 800,000 distinct CDR3 sequences, approximately 25% seen once. These data also featured in a second study, about T cells of mothers and their children.

The specimen was blood. The source is a boy aged 5 to 17 in good health. The CDR3 runs from the conserved cysteine through the conserved F or W. The order of the fields is V gene, clone size, J gene, D gene, CDR3 protein. D genes are given only for firm matches. Part of the rows lack a size; the others show once, few, many or a class for expanded clones.

TRBV9	.	TRBJ2-1	TRBD2	CASSDSGSSYNERFF
TRBV10-3	once	TRBJ2-5	.	CAIKRGGSAQETQYF
TRBV20-1	.	TRBJ2-1	.	CSASAGPMYNEQFF
TRBV12-5	.	TRBJ2-1	.	CASGWGVNEQFF
TRBV7-9	few	TRBJ2-5	TRBD2	CASSLLTSGDLETQYF
TRBV29-1	.	TRBJ1-2	.	CSVEVSDLNYGYTF
TRBV12-3/TRBV12-4	.	.	.	CASSPREASTNEQFF
TRBV18	.	TRBJ1-4	.	CASSAKGTELFF
TRBV20-1	.	TRBJ2-3	.	CSASNWPHYTDTQYF
TRBV11-2	few	TRBJ2-4	TRBD1	CASSRTGALAKNIQYF
TRBV6-2/TRBV6-3	few	TRBJ2-4	.	CASSYFQGNLAKNIQYF
TRBV9	.	TRBJ2-1	.	CASSALPGGSDEQFF
TRBV18	.	TRBJ1-5	TRBD1	CASSPQGDRQPQHF
TRBV7-2	.	TRBJ1-2	.	CASSLVAAGLGGYTF
TRBV7-6	.	TRBJ2-3	.	CASRGGREDTQYF
TRBV7-2	.	TRBJ2-7	TRBD2	CASSLGLAGGIGDEQYF
TRBV6-1	.	.	.	CASSDLAEPNGQFF
TRBV15	few	TRBJ2-5	TRBD1	CATSRETPGQQETQYF
TRBV6-5	few	TRBJ2-7	.	CASSYSRQHYEQYF
TRBV20-1	few	TRBJ1-6	.	CSARVGQGRSPLHF
TRBV7-2	.	TRBJ2-3	.	CASTTWGFTDTQYF
TRBV20-1	.	TRBJ2-7	.	CSARAVYEQYF
TRBV28	.	TRBJ1-2	TRBD1	CASSLSGTGGGSWYGYTF
TRBV6-5	few	TRBJ2-5	TRBD2	CASSYSTGGETQYF
TRBV2	.	TRBJ2-7	TRBD1	CASGQVGQAHTYEQYF
TRBV5-8	few	TRBJ2-7	TRBD2	CASSLEAGGLNSYEQYF
TRBV12-3/TRBV12-4	few	.	TRBD1	CASSFGTGGAYEQYF
TRBV28	few	.	TRBD2	CASSLYGLAGAYEQYF
TRBV15	.	TRBJ2-3	.	CATKQAASTDTQYF
TRBV20-1	few	TRBJ1-1	.	CSARVPLGARNTEAFF
TRBV5-8	.	TRBJ2-1	.	CASRFLSSGSTPSEQFF
TRBV29-1	.	TRBJ1-1	.	CSVEVPNTEAFF